This T cell receptor beta chain stems from a study of OX40 agonist ivuxolimab in advanced cancers. The assay was immunoSEQ multiplex PCR, and TCRdb's table has in-frame clones only and misses some. Among approximately 52,000 clones listed, 79% were seen once. Germline CDR1 and CDR2: SGHTA and FQGNSA. CDR3 length equals 13 residues. J gave up 7 bases and V 5 bases, and 4 bases lay outside the gene matches. The chain is built from TRBV7-2 and TRBJ1-2, with TRBD1 identical over 10 bases. The source of this sequence is an adult with an advanced solid tumor such as melanoma, head and neck, liver or kidney cancer. The sample in question was CD4+ or CD8+ T cells sorted from blood, obtained in a trial of the OX40 agonist ivuxolimab. CDR3 sequence: CASSPTGGAGYTF. CDR3 sequence (DNA): TGTGCCAGCAGCCCGACAGGGGGCGCTGGCTACACCTTC.